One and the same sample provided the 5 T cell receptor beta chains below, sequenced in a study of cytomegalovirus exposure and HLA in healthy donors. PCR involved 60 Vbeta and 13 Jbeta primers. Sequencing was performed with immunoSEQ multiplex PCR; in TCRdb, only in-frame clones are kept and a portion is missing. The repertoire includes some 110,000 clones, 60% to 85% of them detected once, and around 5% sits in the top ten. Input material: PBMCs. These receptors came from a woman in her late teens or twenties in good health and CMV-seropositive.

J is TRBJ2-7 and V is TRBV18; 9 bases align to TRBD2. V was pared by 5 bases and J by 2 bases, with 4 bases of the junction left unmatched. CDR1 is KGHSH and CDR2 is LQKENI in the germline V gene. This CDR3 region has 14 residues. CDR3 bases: TGTGCCAGCTCAGTAAGCGGGAGGACCTACGAGCAGTACTTC. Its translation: CASSVSGRTYEQYF. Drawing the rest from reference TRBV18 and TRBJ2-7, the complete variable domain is NAGVMQNPRHLVRRRGQEARLRCSPMKGHSHVYWYRQLPEEGLKFMVYLQKENIIDESGMPKERFSAEFPKEGPSILRIQQVVRGDSAAYFCASSVSGRTYEQYFGPGTRLTVT.

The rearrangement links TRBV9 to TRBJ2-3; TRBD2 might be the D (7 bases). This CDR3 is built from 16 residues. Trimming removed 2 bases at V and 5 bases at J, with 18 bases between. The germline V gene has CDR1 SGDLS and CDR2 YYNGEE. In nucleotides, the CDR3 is TGTGCCAGCAGCGTTGGGGGCGGGGGAGCCAAAGATACGCAGTATTTT. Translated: CASSVGGGGAKDTQYF.

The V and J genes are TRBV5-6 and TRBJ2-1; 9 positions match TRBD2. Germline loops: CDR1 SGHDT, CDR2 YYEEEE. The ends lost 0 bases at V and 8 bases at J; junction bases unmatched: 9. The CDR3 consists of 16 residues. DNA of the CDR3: TGTGCCAGCAGCTTGGTAGGTCTAGCGGGAAGGTATGAGCAGTTCTTC. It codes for CASSLVGLAGRYEQFF.

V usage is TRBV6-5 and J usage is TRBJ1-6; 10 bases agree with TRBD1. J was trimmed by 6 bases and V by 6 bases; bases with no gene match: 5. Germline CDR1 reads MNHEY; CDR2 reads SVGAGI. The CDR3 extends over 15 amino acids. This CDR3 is CASRDRGRSNSPLHF. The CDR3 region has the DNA TGTGCCAGCAGGGACAGGGGGAGATCTAATTCACCCCTCCACTTT.

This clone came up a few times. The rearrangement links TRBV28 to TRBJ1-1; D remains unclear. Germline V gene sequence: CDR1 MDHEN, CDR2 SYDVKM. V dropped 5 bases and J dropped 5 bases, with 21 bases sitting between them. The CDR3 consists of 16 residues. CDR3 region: CASSPYSRRGRTEAFF. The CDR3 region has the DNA TGTGCCAGCAGTCCCTACTCCCGCCGGGGAAGGACTGAAGCTTTCTTT.